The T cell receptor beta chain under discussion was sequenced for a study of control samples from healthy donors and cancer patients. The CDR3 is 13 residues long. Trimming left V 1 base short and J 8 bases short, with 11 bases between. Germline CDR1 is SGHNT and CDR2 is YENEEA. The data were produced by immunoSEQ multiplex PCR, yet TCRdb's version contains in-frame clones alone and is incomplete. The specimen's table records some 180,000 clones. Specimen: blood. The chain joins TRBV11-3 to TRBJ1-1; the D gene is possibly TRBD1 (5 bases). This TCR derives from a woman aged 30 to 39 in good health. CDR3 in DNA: TGTGCCAGCAGCTTAGGGCGCTGGGGCGAAGCTTTCTTT. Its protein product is CASSLGRWGEAFF.